Below are 21 T cell receptor beta chains sequenced from a single sample in a study of blood T cell repertoires in COVID-19. Method: immunoSEQ multiplex PCR; TCRdb's copy keeps in-frame clones and lacks some. The sample yields under 150,000 clones, roughly 85% seen once. The sequenced material came from peripheral blood. The receptors shown here come from a human donor in a cohort sampled during active COVID-19.

This chain links TRBV27 with TRBJ2-1, with 7 bases fitting TRBD2. This CDR3 spans 15 amino acids. From germline, CDR1 is MNHEY and CDR2 SMNVEV (reference sequence). Germline trimming cut 4 bases from V and 10 bases from J; bases unmatched to any gene: 13. In nucleotides, the CDR3 is TGTGCCAGCAGTTCGTTTAGGCTAGCGGTCTGGGAGCAGTTCTTC. It encodes CASSSFRLAVWEQFF.

V and J are TRBV24-1 and TRBJ2-3; 9 nucleotides match TRBD2. After removal of 9 bases from V and 5 bases from J, the junction contained 5 bases not matched to a gene. From germline, CDR1 is KGHDR and CDR2 SFDVKD. This CDR3 has 13 amino acids. CDR3 DNA sequence: TGTGCCACCGCGGGGGGGGGCCGAGATACGCAGTATTTT. Translation gives CATAGGGRDTQYF.

The chain is built from TRBV5-1 and TRBJ1-1; 7 positions agree with TRBD1. V trimming: 6 bases; J trimming: 1 base; junction bases outside the gene matches: 12. The CDR3 consists of 16 residues. CDR1 SGHRS and CDR2 YFSETQ come from the germline V gene. Here the CDR3 DNA reads TGCGCCAGCAAAAGGGGGCTCTCCAACGGGAACACTGAAGCTTTCTTT. Translated, it gives CASKRGLSNGNTEAFF. The full variable domain, rest sourced from reference TRBV5-1 and TRBJ1-1, is KAGVTQTPRYLIKTRGQQVTLSCSPISGHRSVSWYQQTPGQGLQFLFEYFSETQRNKGNFPGRFSGRQFSNSRSEMNVSTLELGDSALYLCASKRGLSNGNTEAFFGQGTRLTVV.

The chain combines TRBV10-1 with TRBJ2-1, with 7 bases matching TRBD1. Germline V lookup: CDR1 WNHNN, CDR2 SYGVQD (reference sequence). The CDR3 extends over 12 amino acids. Trimming removed 5 bases from V and 8 bases from J; junction bases left unmatched: 3. DNA of the CDR3: TGCGCCAGCAGTCTTACAGGGGATGAGCAGTTCTTC. Its protein is CASSLTGDEQFF.

V usage is TRBV19 and J usage is TRBJ2-7; a weak D match, TRBD2 (6 bases). V lost 1 base, J lost 2 bases, and 21 bases lay in between. This CDR3 has 18 amino acids. In germline, CDR1 is LNHDA, CDR2 SQIVND (reference sequence). This CDR3 reads CASSIALSLRERAYEQYF. CDR3 coding DNA: TGTGCCAGTAGTATAGCTCTCTCGCTCCGGGAGAGGGCCTACGAGCAGTACTTC.

The rearrangement joins TRBV6-5 to TRBJ1-1, with D possibly being TRBD1 (5 bases). This CDR3 has 15 amino acids. Trimming left V 8 bases short and J 5 bases short, with 21 bases between. Germline CDR1 and CDR2: MNHEY and SVGAGI. The CDR3 sequence is CASSRTATGRTEAFF. The DNA for the CDR3 is TGTGCCAGCTCACGGACGGCCACAGGAAGGACTGAAGCTTTCTTT.

The CDR3 region is CASSYSTQRGTDTQYF. The DNA of the CDR3 is TGTGCCAGCAGTTACTCCACCCAACGGGGCACAGATACGCAGTATTTT. This chain uses TRBV6-6 with TRBJ2-3; the D is unclear. The CDR3 contains 16 residues. V shed 0 bases and J shed 1 base, with 11 bases lying between them. Per the germline V gene, CDR1 is MNHNY and CDR2 is SVGAGI (reference sequence).

The rearrangement links TRBV10-3 to TRBJ1-6, with 7 bases that match TRBD1. The CDR3 spans 14 residues. The germline gives CDR1 ENHRY, CDR2 SYGVKD. V was pared by 6 bases and J by 6 bases, with 5 bases of the junction left unmatched. CDR3: CAIRKDRSNSPLHF. In DNA, the CDR3 is TGTGCCATCAGGAAGGACAGGTCTAATTCACCCCTCCACTTT.

The chain combines TRBV7-2 with TRBJ2-1; 10 nucleotides agree with TRBD2. With 0 bases clipped from V and 4 bases from J, the junction kept 3 bases outside the gene matches. Germline lookup yields CDR1 SGHTA and CDR2 FQGNSA. The CDR3 is 16 residues long. The CDR3 DNA reads TGTGCCAGCAGCTTAGCTAGCGGGGGGATATACAATGAGCAGTTCTTC. Its protein is CASSLASGGIYNEQFF.

The rearrangement links TRBV7-2 to TRBJ1-1; D unclear. Germline values: CDR1 SGHTA, CDR2 FQGNSA. The CDR3 has 13 residues. V was pared by 4 bases and J by 1 base, with 7 bases between. CDR3 amino acids: CASSSRSNTEAFF. CDR3 coding DNA: TGTGCCAGCAGCTCCCGGTCGAACACTGAAGCTTTCTTT.

The V gene is TRBV6-5, the J gene TRBJ1-2, with TRBD1 matching over 7 bases. In germline, CDR1 is MNHEY, CDR2 SVGAGI. J was trimmed by 4 bases and V by 7 bases; bases with no gene match: 9. CDR3 length: 14 amino acids. As DNA, the CDR3 is TGTGCCAGCACCTCGGACAGGACGTTCTATGGCTACACCTTC. It encodes CASTSDRTFYGYTF.

The chain employs TRBV11-2 and TRBJ1-3; D perhaps matches TRBD1 (6 bases). In germline, CDR1 is SGHAT, CDR2 FQNNGV. Trimming removed 5 bases at V and 3 bases at J, with 17 bases between. The CDR3 loop spans 16 amino acids. The CDR3 protein is CASSPKQGSRGNTIYF. CDR3 coding DNA: TGTGCCAGCAGCCCTAAACAGGGCAGTCGTGGAAACACCATATATTTT.

This clone was counted a few times. This chain connects TRBV7-2 to TRBJ2-1; TRBD2 matches 10 bases. Germline V gene lookup returns CDR1 SGHTA and CDR2 FQGNSA. The CDR3 has 14 residues. The V segment lost 5 bases and the J segment 6 bases; nucleotides outside the gene matches: 4. CDR3 nucleotide sequence: TGTGCCAGCAGCCCCAGGACTAGCGGCAATGAGCAGTTCTTC. This gives the protein CASSPRTSGNEQFF.

The chain carries TRBV5-1 and TRBJ2-3; TRBD1 aligns across 10 bases. V lost 4 bases, J lost 3 bases, and 5 bases stayed unmatched. Per germline, CDR1 SGHRS and CDR2 YFSETQ. The CDR3 length is 15 residues. The CDR3 DNA is TGCGCCAGCAGCGGCCGGGACAGGGGTACAGATACGCAGTATTTT. It codes for CASSGRDRGTDTQYF.

This chain links TRBV28 with TRBJ2-7; 8 bases fit TRBD2. Germline assignment: CDR1 MDHEN and CDR2 SYDVKM. There are 14 residues in the CDR3. V shed 5 bases and J 5 bases; nucleotides not matched to a gene: 8. Here the CDR3 reads CASSPAGGLHEQYF. The CDR3 DNA is TGTGCCAGCAGTCCGGCGGGGGGACTCCACGAGCAGTACTTC.

V and J are TRBV5-4 and TRBJ2-6; 8 bases line up with TRBD1. Germline V gives CDR1 SGHNT, CDR2 YYREEE (reference sequence). The CDR3 covers 17 residues. Trimming took 4 bases from V and 1 from J; bases not matched to a gene: 7. In DNA, the CDR3 is TGTGCCAGCAGCGTGGGACAGGTGGTTTCTGGGGCCAACGTCCTGACTTTC. It encodes CASSVGQVVSGANVLTF.

The chain links TRBV9 to TRBJ1-2, with D possibly matching TRBD1 (5 bases). Germline V lookup: CDR1 SGDLS, CDR2 YYNGEE. Between the trimmed V and J ends, which lost 3 bases and 4 bases, there was a span of 7 bases. The CDR3 loop spans 12 amino acids. Here the CDR3 reads CASSADSYGYTF. The CDR3 DNA reads TGTGCCAGCAGCGCTGACAGCTATGGCTACACCTTC.

This clone showed up many times. The chain links TRBV2 to TRBJ2-1; 9 bases fit TRBD2. Per the germline V gene, CDR1 is SNHLY and CDR2 is FYNNEI. This CDR3 is built from 15 residues. Unmatched junction bases numbered 9, after V lost 7 bases and J lost 5 bases. CDR3 region: CASKMRGGGNNEQFF. The CDR3 nucleotides are TGTGCCAGCAAAATGCGGGGGGGCGGAAACAATGAGCAGTTCTTC.

The chain uses TRBV30 and TRBJ1-3, with D uncertain. Deletions cut 1 base from V and 0 bases from J, with 16 bases between. The length of the CDR3 is 17 residues. Germline V CDR1 and CDR2: GTSNPN, SVGIG (reference sequence). The CDR3 coding sequence is TGTGCCTGGAGTGACCCCCGGGTTGGGTTCTCTGGAAACACCATATATTTT. It encodes CAWSDPRVGFSGNTIYF.

The J gene is TRBJ1-3, the V gene TRBV5-1, with D hard to call. Germline V lookup: CDR1 SGHRS, CDR2 YFSETQ. CDR3 size: 15 residues. Trimming removed 1 base at V and 0 bases at J, with 8 bases between. The CDR3 DNA reads TGCGCCAGCAGCTTGTGGCAGAACTCTGGAAACACCATATATTTT. Translated, it gives CASSLWQNSGNTIYF.

V gene TRBV2 combines with J gene TRBJ2-6; D is perhaps TRBD2 (5 bases). This CDR3 contains 17 residues. Germline CDR1 reads SNHLY; CDR2 reads FYNNEI. V lost 3 bases and J lost 0, with 12 bases in between. The CDR3 DNA reads TGTGCCAGCAGTGATTTTTTGGGGAGCTCTGGGGCCAACGTCCTGACTTTC. It is translated as CASSDFLGSSGANVLTF. Variable domain in full (rest from reference TRBV2 and TRBJ2-6): EPEVTQTPSHQVTQMGQEVILRCVPISNHLYFYWYRQILGQKVEFLVSFYNNEISEKSEIFDDQFSVERPDGSNFTLKIRSTKLEDSAMYFCASSDFLGSSGANVLTFGAGSRLTVL.